This passage covers 20 T cell receptor beta chains from one sample sequenced in a study of shared clonotypes between healthy human individuals. CD45RO-negative, CCR7-selected cells formed the naive CD8 fraction, which excluded terminally differentiated effector memory CD45RA+ cells. The protocol was immunoSEQ multiplex PCR, while the TCRdb copy is restricted to in-frame clones and leaves out a portion. Of about 2.1 million clones listed, around 93% were seen once; the top ten hold about 1.7%. Sequencing was carried out using naive CD8+ T cells from PBMCs. These TCRs come from a man between 18 and 35 years old in good health. Some clones in this sample may be carry-over from other donors' samples.

V gene TRBV28 combines with J gene TRBJ2-7, with TRBD2 matching over 12 bases. With 7 bases clipped from V and 5 bases from J, the junction kept 6 bases outside the gene matches. CDR1 and CDR2 (germline): MDHEN, SYDVKM. The CDR3 loop spans 14 amino acids. DNA of the CDR3: TGTGCCAGCACCGACCTAGCGGGAGGGGACGAGCAGTACTTC. This codes for CASTDLAGGDEQYF. Using reference TRBV28 and TRBJ2-7 for the parts outside the CDR3, the full variable domain is DVKVTQSSRYLVKRTGEKVFLECVQDMDHENMFWYRQDPGLGLRLIYFSYDVKMKEKGDIPEGYSVSREKKERFSLILESASTNQTSMYLCASTDLAGGDEQYFGPGTRLTVT.

The V and J genes are TRBV25-1 and TRBJ2-1, with D unclear. The CDR3 is 12 residues long. The germline V gene encodes CDR1 MGHDK and CDR2 SYGVNS. The germline V and J ends were trimmed by 8 bases and 5 bases, with 10 bases remaining between them. This chain's CDR3 is CASGVAHNEQFF. CDR3 coding DNA: TGTGCCAGCGGGGTGGCACACAATGAGCAGTTCTTC.

In its sample, this clone was seen once. The sample contains more than one DNA sequence encoding this CDR3. The chain carries TRBV9 and TRBJ2-7; D ambiguous. This CDR3 region has 13 residues. Germline-derived CDR1 and CDR2 are SGDLS and YYNGEE. V gave up 4 bases and J gave up 2 bases, with 10 bases separating them. As DNA, the CDR3 is TGTGCCAGCAGCCCCACTGGTGCCTACGAGCAGTACTTC. It translates to CASSPTGAYEQYF.

CDR3 region: CASSPRAGLYYEQYF. In DNA, the CDR3 is TGCGCCAGCAGCCCGAGGGCCGGCCTATACTACGAGCAGTACTTC. The chain uses TRBV4-1 and TRBJ2-7, with a possible D match to TRBD2 (5 bases). The V and J ends lost 4 bases and 3 bases respectively, with 16 bases between them. The CDR3 has 15 residues. In germline, CDR1 is MGHRA, CDR2 YSYEKL.

The V and J genes are TRBV6-5 and TRBJ2-4; D not certain. The CDR3 contains 12 residues. With 6 bases removed from V and 8 bases from J, the gap between germline ends came to 11 bases. Per the germline V gene, CDR1 is MNHEY and CDR2 is SVGAGI. The CDR3 DNA follows: TGTGCCAGCAGGAGAGAAAGGGACATTCAGTACTTC. Protein product: CASRRERDIQYF.

The chain is built from TRBV6-5 and TRBJ2-7; possible D gene TRBD1, 6 bases. Germline V gene lookup returns CDR1 MNHEY and CDR2 SVGAGI. The CDR3 contains 16 residues. Trimming removed 0 bases from V and 0 bases from J, with 12 bases in between. CDR3: CASSYSPGAISYEQYF. CDR3 nucleotides: TGTGCCAGCAGTTACTCTCCAGGGGCCATCTCCTACGAGCAGTACTTC.

V and J are TRBV4-1 and TRBJ2-6, with 8 bases identical to TRBD2. The CDR3 contains 16 residues. The germline gives CDR1 MGHRA, CDR2 YSYEKL. Unmatched junction bases numbered 5, after V lost 3 bases and J lost 4 bases. The CDR3 sequence: CASSHSGGTGANVLTF. CDR3 nucleotide sequence: TGCGCCAGCAGCCACTCGGGGGGGACCGGGGCCAACGTCCTGACTTTC.

V gene TRBV5-6 combines with J gene TRBJ1-2, with 8 bases lining up with TRBD1. Germline assignment: CDR1 SGHDT and CDR2 YYEEEE. J lost 2 bases, V lost 4 bases, and 10 bases had no gene match. The CDR3 extends over 16 amino acids. The CDR3, as DNA: TGTGCCAGCAGCGCAGAACTCAGGGGGCGCAACTATGGCTACACCTTC. It translates to CASSAELRGRNYGYTF.

The chain links TRBV11-2 to TRBJ1-2; the D is unclear. The ends were cut back, 1 base at V and 8 bases at J, with 8 bases in the middle. The germline gives CDR1 SGHAT, CDR2 FQNNGV. The CDR3 contains 12 residues. The CDR3 is CASSLGSRGYTF. The CDR3 DNA reads as TGTGCCAGCAGCTTAGGCTCGCGGGGCTACACCTTC.

The chain joins TRBV27 to TRBJ2-3; 7 nucleotides align to TRBD2. In germline, CDR1 is MNHEY, CDR2 SMNVEV (reference sequence). The CDR3 runs 17 residues. The J segment lost 2 bases and the V segment lost 2 bases, leaving 10 bases of the junction unmatched. The DNA of the CDR3 is TGTGCCAGCAGTTTAGGCCTAGCGGCTGCACTCACAGATACGCAGTATTTT. Translating gives CASSLGLAAALTDTQYF.

The rearrangement links TRBV27 to TRBJ1-1, with D possibly being TRBD1 (5 bases). V dropped 3 bases and J dropped 0 bases, with 11 bases sitting between them. Germline V lookup: CDR1 MNHEY, CDR2 SMNVEV (reference sequence). The CDR3 runs to 15 residues. The chain's CDR3 is CASSLTTAMNTEAFF. DNA for the CDR3: TGTGCCAGCAGTTTGACGACAGCTATGAACACTGAAGCTTTCTTT.

On this clone itself: Other DNA sequences in this sample translate to the same CDR3. The gene calls are TRBV28 and TRBJ2-5; the D gene is possibly TRBD2 (5 bases). The CDR3 covers 13 residues. Trimming removed 6 bases from V and 5 bases from J, with 13 bases in between. The germline CDR1 and CDR2 sequences are MDHEN and SYDVKM. The CDR3 sequence is CASSPPGGETQYF. The DNA for the CDR3 is TGTGCCAGCAGCCCCCCCGGCGGGGAGACCCAGTACTTC.

This sequence joins TRBV25-1 and TRBJ1-4; no reliable D call. This CDR3 is built from 15 residues. V shed 1 base and J shed 3 bases, with 9 bases lying between them. The V gene's germline CDR1 is MGHDK and CDR2 SYGVNS. CDR3 amino acids: CASSEWSGSNEKLFF. In nucleotides, the CDR3 is TGTGCCAGCAGTGAATGGTCGGGGTCTAATGAAAAACTGTTTTTT.

The CDR3 here is CASSAARSLNTGELFF. The CDR3 nucleotides are TGTGCCAGCAGTGCAGCTAGATCCCTAAACACCGGGGAGCTGTTTTTT. This sequence joins TRBV25-1 and TRBJ2-2; D ambiguous. CDR3 size: 16 residues. Trimming cost V 4 bases and J 2 bases, with 14 bases left between them. Germline V CDR1 and CDR2: MGHDK, SYGVNS.

V and J are TRBV10-3 and TRBJ2-3; D not certain. Germline V gives CDR1 ENHRY, CDR2 SYGVKD. This CDR3 comprises 14 residues. V dropped 3 bases and J dropped 4 bases, with 11 bases sitting between them. CDR3 nucleotides: TGTGCCATCAGTGATCGGGCCCCCCCAGATACGCAGTATTTT. Translating it yields CAISDRAPPDTQYF.

For the CDR3, the DNA is TGTGCCAGCAGCTTAGTACCCGGGGGCTATGGCTACACCTTC. Protein sequence: CASSLVPGGYGYTF. This chain joins TRBV7-2 and TRBJ1-2; D might be TRBD1 (5 bases). Germline values: CDR1 SGHTA, CDR2 FQGNSA. The CDR3 runs 14 residues. V lost 1 base, J lost 4 bases, and 10 bases lay in between.

CDR3 sequence: CASSFPESTDTQYF. CDR3 in DNA: TGTGCCAGCAGTTTTCCGGAAAGCACAGATACGCAGTATTTT. The rearrangement uses TRBV28 and TRBJ2-3, with D uncertain. Between the trimmed V and J ends, which lost 3 bases and 0 bases, there was a span of 7 bases. The CDR3 length is 14 residues. Germline CDR1 and CDR2: MDHEN and SYDVKM.

V is TRBV9 and J is TRBJ2-3, with TRBD1 as a possible D gene (6 bases). Germline CDR1 SGDLS, CDR2 YYNGEE. Deletions cut 4 bases from V and 2 bases from J, with 11 bases between. The CDR3 is made up of 14 amino acids. The CDR3 loop is CASSSWTDTDTQYF. The CDR3 bases are TGTGCCAGCAGCTCGTGGACAGACACAGATACGCAGTATTTT.

J is TRBJ2-7 and V is TRBV5-4; possibly TRBD1 or TRBD2 for D (5 bases each). Germline V gene sequence: CDR1 SGHNT, CDR2 YYREEE (reference sequence). There are 14 residues in the CDR3. V was cut by 4 bases and J by 5 bases, with 16 bases left in between. The CDR3 DNA is TGTGCCAGCAGCCTCCGGGGCACAGCCGACGAGCAGTACTTC. This codes for CASSLRGTADEQYF.

The chain combines TRBV11-2 with TRBJ2-2; D is unclear. Trimming stripped 2 bases from V and 1 base from J, with 8 bases between. The CDR3 is 15 residues long. Germline V lookup: CDR1 SGHAT, CDR2 FQNNGV. The CDR3 coding sequence is TGTGCCAGCAGCTTATATTGGGGGAACACCGGGGAGCTGTTTTTT. It encodes CASSLYWGNTGELFF.